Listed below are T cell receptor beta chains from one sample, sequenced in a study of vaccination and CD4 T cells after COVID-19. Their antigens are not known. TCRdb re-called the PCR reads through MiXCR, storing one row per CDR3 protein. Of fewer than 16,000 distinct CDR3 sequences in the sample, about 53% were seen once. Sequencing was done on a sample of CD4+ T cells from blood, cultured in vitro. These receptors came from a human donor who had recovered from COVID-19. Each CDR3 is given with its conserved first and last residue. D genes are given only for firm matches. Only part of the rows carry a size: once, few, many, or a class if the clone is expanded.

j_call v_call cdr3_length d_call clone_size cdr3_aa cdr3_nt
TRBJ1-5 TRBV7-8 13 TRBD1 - CASSLRGGQPQHF TGTGCCAGCAGCTTACGAGGGGGCCAGCCCCAGCATTTT
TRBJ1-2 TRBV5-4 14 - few CASYGSARGYGYTF TGTGCCAGCTATGGGTCGGCCAGGGGCTATGGCTACACCTTC
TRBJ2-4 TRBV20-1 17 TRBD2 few CSARGLAGGTAKNIQYF TGCAGTGCTAGAGGACTAGCGGGAGGGACGGCCAAAAACATTCAGTACTTC
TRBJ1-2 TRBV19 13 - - CASSRFTGNGYTF TGTGCCAGTAGTAGGTTTACAGGGAATGGCTACACCTTC
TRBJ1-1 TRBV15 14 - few CATTRGLQNTEAFF TGTGCCACCACACGGGGCCTCCAGAACACTGAAGCTTTCTTT
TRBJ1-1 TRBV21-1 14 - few CASSERDRNTEAFF TGTGCCAGCAGCGAGAGAGACAGGAACACTGAAGCTTTCTTT
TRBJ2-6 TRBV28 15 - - CASSLQGSGANVLTF TGTGCCAGCAGTTTACAGGGGTCTGGGGCCAACGTCCTGACTTTC
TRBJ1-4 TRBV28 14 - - CASSLKFRGEKLFF TGTGCCAGCAGTCTCAAGTTCAGGGGCGAAAAACTGTTTTTT
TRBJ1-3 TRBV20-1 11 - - CSARDGNTIYF TGCAGTGCTAGGGACGGAAACACCATATATTTT
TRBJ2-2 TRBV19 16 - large CASSRHYPTNTGELFF TGTGCCAGTAGTAGGCACTACCCGACGAACACCGGGGAGCTGTTTTTT